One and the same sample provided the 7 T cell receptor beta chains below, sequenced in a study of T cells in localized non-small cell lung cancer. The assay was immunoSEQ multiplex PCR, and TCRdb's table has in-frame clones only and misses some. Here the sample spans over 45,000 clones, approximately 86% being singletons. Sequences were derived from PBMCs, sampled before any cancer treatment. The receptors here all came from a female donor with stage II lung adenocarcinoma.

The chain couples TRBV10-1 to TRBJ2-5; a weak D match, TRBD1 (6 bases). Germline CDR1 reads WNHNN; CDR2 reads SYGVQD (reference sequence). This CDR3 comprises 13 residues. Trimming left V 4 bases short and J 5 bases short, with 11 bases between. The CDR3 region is CASSAQGGETQYF. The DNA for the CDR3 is TGCGCCAGCAGTGCACAGGGTGGGGAGACCCAGTACTTC.

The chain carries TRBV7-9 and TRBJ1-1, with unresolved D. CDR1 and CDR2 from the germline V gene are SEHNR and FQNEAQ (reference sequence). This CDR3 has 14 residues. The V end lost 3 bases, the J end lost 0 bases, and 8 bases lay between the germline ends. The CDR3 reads CASSFMEMNTEAFF. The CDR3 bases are TGTGCCAGCAGCTTTATGGAGATGAACACTGAAGCTTTCTTT.

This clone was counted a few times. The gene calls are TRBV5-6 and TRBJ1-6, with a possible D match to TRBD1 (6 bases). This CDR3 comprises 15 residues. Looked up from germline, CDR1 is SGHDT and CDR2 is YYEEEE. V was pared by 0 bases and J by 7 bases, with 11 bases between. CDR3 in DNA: TGTGCCAGCAGCTTGGTTGTCAGGGGCAATTCACCCCTCCACTTT. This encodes CASSLVVRGNSPLHF.

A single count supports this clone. The CDR3: CASSVDRGQDGYTF. CDR3 DNA sequence: TGTGCCAGCAGCGTAGACAGGGGACAGGATGGCTACACCTTC. The genes are TRBV9 and TRBJ1-2; 8 bases agree with TRBD1. The V gene end was trimmed by 0 bases and the J gene end by 6 bases; junction bases not matched to a gene: 4. Germline V gene lookup returns CDR1 SGDLS and CDR2 YYNGEE. The CDR3 totals 14 residues.

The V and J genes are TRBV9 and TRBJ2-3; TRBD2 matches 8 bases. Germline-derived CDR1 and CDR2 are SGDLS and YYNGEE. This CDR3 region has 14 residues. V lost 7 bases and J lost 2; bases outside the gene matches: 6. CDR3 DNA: TGTGCCAGCGAGGGTAGCGGGACCACAGATACGCAGTATTTT. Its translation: CASEGSGTTDTQYF.

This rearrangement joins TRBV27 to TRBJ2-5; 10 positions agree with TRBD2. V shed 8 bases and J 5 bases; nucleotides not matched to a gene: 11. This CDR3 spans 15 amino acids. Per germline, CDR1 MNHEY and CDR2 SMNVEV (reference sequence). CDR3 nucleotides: TGTGCCAGCTCCAAGCGGGGGGGGCGTATGGAGACCCAGTACTTC. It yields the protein CASSKRGGRMETQYF.

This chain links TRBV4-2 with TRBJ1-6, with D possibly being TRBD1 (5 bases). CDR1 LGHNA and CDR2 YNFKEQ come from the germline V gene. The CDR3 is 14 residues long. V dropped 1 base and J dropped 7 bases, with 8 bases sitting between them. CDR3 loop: CASSQVGTNSPLHF. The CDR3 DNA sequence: TGTGCCAGCAGCCAAGTAGGGACCAATTCACCCCTCCACTTT.